This T cell receptor (beta chain) was observed in a study of T-cell reconstitution after alpha-beta-depleted transplantation in children. Preparing the TCRbeta library involved the use of unique molecular identifiers. TCRdb used MiXCR to reprocess the PCR reads, holding one entry per CDR3 protein. This sample has 100,000 to 120,000 distinct CDR3 sequences; about 9.4% occur once, and the top ten carry approximately 7.9%. There are many counts of this clonotype. The sequence came from a human donor who donated a stem cell graft to a child with acute lymphoblastic leukemia. Sequences were derived from PBMCs from the stem cell graft donor, sampled from the stem cell graft.

CDR3 amino acids: CASSQEDRGTQYF. CDR3 nucleotide sequence: TGCGCCAGCAGCCAAGAAGACCGGGGGACGCAGTATTTT. The J gene is TRBJ2-3, the V gene TRBV4-3; TRBD2 might be the D (6 bases). Trimming pared 0 bases from V and 9 bases from J, leaving 10 bases between. The CDR3 is 13 residues long. Per germline, CDR1 LGHNA and CDR2 YSLEER.